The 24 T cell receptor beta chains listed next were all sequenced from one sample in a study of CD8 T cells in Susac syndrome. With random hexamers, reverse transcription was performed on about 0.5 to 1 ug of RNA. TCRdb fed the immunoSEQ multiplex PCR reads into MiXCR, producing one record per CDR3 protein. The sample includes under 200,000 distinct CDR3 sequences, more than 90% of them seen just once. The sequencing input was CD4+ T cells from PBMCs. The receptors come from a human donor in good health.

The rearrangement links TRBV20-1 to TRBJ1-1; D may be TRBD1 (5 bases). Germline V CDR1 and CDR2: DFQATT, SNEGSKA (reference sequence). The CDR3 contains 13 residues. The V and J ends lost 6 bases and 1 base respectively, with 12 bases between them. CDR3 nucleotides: TGCAGTGCCCAGACAGACCCGAACACTGAAGCTTTCTTT. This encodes CSAQTDPNTEAFF.

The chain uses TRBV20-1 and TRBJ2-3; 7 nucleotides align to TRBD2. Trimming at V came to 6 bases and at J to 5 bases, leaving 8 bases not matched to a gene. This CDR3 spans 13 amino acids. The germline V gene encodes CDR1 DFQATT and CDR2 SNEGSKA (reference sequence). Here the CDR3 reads CSARTSGGDTQYF. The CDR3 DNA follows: TGCAGTGCCCGAACGTCGGGAGGAGATACGCAGTATTTT.

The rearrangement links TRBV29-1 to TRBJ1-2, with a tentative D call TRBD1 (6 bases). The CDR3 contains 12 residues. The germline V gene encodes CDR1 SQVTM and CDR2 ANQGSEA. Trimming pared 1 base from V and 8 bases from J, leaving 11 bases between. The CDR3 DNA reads TGCAGCGTTGAAGGACAGGAGGGAGGCTACACCTTC. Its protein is CSVEGQEGGYTF.

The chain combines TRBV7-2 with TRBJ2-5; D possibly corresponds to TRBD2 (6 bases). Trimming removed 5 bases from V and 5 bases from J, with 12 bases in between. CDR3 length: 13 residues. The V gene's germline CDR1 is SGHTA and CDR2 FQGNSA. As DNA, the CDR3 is TGTGCCAGCAGCCAGCGGGCAGGGGAGACCCAGTACTTC. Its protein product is CASSQRAGETQYF.

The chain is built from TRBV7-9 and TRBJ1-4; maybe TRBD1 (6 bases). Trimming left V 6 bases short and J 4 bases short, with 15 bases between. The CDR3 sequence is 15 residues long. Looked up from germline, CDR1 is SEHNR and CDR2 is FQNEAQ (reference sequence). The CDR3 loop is CASSPGQTGNEKLFF. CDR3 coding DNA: TGTGCCAGCAGTCCCGGACAGACCGGTAATGAAAAACTGTTTTTT.

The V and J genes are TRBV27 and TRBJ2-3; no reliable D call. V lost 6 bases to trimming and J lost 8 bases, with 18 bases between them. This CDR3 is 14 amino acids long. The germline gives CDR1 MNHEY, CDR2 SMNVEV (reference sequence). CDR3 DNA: TGTGCCAGCAGCCAGAATAAAGTGTTTGGTACGCAGTATTTT. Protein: CASSQNKVFGTQYF.

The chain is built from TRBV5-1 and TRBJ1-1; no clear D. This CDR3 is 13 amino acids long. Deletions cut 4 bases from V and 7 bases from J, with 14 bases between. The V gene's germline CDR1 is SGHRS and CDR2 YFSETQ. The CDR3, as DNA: TGCGCCAGCAGCCAGGACCCCGAAGGTGAAGCTTTCTTT. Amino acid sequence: CASSQDPEGEAFF.

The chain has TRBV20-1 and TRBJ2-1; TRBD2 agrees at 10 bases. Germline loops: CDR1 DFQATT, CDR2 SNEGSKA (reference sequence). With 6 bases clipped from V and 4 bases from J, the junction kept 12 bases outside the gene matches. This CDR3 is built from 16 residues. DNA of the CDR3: TGCAGTGCCCCCCTAGCGGGGGCCCAAAAGTACAATGAGCAGTTCTTC. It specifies CSAPLAGAQKYNEQFF.

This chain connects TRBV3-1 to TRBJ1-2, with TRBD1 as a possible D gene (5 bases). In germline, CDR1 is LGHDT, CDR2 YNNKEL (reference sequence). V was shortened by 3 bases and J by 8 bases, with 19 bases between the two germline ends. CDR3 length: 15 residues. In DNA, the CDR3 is TGTGCCAGCAGCCACGACAGTGCTCGGACATCCGGCTACACCTTC. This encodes CASSHDSARTSGYTF. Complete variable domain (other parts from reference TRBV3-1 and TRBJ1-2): DTAVSQTPKYLVTQMGNDKSIKCEQNLGHDTMYWYKQDSKKFLKIMFSYNNKELIINETVPNRFSPKSPDKAHLNLHINSLELGDSAVYFCASSHDSARTSGYTFGSGTRLTVV.

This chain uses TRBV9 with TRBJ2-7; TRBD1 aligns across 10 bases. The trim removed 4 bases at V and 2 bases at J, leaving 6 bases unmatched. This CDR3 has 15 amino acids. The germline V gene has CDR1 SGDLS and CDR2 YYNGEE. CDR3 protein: CASSPRDRGPYEQYF. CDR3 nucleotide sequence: TGTGCCAGCAGCCCGCGGGACAGGGGTCCCTACGAGCAGTACTTC.

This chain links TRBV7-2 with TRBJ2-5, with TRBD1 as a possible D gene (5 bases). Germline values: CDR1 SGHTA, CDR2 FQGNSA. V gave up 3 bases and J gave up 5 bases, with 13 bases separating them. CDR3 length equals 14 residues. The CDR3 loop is CASSFHRSGETQYF. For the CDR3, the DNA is TGTGCCAGCAGCTTTCACAGGTCGGGCGAGACCCAGTACTTC.

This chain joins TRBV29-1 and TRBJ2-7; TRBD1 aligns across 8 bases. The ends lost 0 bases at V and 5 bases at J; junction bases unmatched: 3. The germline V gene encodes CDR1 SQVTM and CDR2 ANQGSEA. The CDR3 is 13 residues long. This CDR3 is CSVEDNRGDEQYF. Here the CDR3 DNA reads TGCAGCGTTGAAGATAACAGGGGGGACGAGCAGTACTTC.

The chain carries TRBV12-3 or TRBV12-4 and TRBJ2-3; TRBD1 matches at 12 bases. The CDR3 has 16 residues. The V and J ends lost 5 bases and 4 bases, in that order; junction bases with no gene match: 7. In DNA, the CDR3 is TGTGCCAGCAGTCCCGGGACAGGGGGCAGGGCAGATACGCAGTATTTT. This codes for CASSPGTGGRADTQYF.

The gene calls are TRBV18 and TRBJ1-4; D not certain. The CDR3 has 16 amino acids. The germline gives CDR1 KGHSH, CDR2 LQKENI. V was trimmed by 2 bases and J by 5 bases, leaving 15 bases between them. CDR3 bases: TGTGCCAGCTCACCAACAAAGGGCGGTGTAAATGAAAAACTGTTTTTT. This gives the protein CASSPTKGGVNEKLFF. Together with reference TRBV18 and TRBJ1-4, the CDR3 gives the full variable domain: NAGVMQNPRHLVRRRGQEARLRCSPMKGHSHVYWYRQLPEEGLKFMVYLQKENIIDESGMPKERFSAEFPKEGPSILRIQQVVRGDSAAYFCASSPTKGGVNEKLFFGSGTQLSVL.

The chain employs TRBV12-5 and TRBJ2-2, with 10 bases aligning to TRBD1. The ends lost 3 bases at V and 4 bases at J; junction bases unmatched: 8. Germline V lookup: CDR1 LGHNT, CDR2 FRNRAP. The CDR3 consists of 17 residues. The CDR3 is CASGLLPGQGTTGELFF. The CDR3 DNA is TGTGCTAGTGGTTTACTTCCGGGACAGGGGACCACCGGGGAGCTGTTTTTT.

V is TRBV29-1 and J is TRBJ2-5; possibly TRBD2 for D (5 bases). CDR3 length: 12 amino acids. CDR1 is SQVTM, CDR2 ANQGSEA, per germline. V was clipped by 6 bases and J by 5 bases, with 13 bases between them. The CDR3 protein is CSVLGLRETQYF. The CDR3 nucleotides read TGCAGCGTCCTCGGACTGCGGGAGACCCAGTACTTC.

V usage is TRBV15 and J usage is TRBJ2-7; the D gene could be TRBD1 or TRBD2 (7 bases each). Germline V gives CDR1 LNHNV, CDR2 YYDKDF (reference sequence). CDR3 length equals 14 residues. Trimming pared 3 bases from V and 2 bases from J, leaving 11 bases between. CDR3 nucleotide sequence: TGTGCCACCAGCAGGGGAGGGACAGCCTACGAGCAGTACTTC. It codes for CATSRGGTAYEQYF.

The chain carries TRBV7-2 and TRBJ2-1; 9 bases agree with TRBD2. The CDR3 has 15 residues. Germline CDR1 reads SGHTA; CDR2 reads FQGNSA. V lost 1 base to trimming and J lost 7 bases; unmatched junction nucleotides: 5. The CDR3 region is CASSLGRGGSNEQFF. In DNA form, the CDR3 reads TGTGCCAGCAGCTTAGGGCGGGGGGGATCGAATGAGCAGTTCTTC.

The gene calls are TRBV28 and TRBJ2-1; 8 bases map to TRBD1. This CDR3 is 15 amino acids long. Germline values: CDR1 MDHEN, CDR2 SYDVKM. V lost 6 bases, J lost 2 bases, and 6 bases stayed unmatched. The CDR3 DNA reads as TGTGCCAGCAGAAACAGGGGGTTCGCCTACAATGAGCAGTTCTTC. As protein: CASRNRGFAYNEQFF.

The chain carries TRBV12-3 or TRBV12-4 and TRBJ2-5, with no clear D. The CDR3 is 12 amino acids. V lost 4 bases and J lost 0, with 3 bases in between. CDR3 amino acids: CASSYYQETQYF. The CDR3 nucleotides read TGTGCCAGCAGTTATTACCAAGAGACCCAGTACTTC.

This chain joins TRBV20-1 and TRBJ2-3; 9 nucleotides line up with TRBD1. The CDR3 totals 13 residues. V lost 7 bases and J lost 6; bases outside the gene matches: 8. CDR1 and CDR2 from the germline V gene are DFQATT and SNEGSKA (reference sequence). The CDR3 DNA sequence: TGCAGTGTTCGAGACAGGGGGAAGGATACGCAGTATTTT. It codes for CSVRDRGKDTQYF.

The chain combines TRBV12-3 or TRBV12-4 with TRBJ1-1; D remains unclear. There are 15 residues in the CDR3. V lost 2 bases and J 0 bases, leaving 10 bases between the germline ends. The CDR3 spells CASSLWRHMNTEAFF. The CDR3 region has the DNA TGTGCCAGCAGTTTATGGCGGCACATGAACACTGAAGCTTTCTTT.

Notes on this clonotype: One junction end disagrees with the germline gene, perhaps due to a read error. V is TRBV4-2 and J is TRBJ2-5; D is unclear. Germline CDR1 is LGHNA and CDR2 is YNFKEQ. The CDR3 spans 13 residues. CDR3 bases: TGTGCCAGCAGCCAAGATCAAGGAGAGACCCAGCACTTC. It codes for CASSQDQGETQHF.

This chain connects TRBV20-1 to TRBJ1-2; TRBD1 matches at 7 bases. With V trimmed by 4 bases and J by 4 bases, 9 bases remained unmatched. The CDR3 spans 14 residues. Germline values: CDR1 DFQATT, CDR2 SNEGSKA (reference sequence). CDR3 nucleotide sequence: TGCAGTGCTATATTAAAGGGGGCGGTCTATGGCTACACCTTC. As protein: CSAILKGAVYGYTF.